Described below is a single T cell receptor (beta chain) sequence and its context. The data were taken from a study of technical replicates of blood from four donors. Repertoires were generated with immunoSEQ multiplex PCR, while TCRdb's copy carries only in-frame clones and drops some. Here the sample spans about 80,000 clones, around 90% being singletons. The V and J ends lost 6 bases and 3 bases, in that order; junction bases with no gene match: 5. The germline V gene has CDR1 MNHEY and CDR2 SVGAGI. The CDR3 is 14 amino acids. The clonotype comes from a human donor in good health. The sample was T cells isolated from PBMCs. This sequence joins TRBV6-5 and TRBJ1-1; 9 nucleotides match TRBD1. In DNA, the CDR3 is TGTGCCAGCAGCCGACAGGGGGAGTACACTGAAGCTTTCTTT. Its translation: CASSRQGEYTEAFF.